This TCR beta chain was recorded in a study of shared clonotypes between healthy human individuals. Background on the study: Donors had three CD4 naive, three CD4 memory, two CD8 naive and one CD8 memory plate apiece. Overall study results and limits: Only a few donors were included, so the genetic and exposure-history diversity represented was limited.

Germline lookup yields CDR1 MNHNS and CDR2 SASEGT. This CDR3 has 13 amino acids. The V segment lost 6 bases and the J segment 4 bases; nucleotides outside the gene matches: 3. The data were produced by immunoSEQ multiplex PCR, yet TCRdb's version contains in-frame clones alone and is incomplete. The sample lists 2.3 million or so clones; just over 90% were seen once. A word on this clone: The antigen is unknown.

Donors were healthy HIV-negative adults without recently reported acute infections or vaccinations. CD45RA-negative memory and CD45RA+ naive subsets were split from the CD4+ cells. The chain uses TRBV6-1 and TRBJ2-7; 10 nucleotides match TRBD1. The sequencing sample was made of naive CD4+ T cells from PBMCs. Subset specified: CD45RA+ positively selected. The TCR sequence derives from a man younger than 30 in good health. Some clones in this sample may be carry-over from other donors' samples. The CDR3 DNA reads TGTGCCAGCAGGGACAGGGGGAAATACGAGCAGTACTTC. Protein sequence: CASRDRGKYEQYF.